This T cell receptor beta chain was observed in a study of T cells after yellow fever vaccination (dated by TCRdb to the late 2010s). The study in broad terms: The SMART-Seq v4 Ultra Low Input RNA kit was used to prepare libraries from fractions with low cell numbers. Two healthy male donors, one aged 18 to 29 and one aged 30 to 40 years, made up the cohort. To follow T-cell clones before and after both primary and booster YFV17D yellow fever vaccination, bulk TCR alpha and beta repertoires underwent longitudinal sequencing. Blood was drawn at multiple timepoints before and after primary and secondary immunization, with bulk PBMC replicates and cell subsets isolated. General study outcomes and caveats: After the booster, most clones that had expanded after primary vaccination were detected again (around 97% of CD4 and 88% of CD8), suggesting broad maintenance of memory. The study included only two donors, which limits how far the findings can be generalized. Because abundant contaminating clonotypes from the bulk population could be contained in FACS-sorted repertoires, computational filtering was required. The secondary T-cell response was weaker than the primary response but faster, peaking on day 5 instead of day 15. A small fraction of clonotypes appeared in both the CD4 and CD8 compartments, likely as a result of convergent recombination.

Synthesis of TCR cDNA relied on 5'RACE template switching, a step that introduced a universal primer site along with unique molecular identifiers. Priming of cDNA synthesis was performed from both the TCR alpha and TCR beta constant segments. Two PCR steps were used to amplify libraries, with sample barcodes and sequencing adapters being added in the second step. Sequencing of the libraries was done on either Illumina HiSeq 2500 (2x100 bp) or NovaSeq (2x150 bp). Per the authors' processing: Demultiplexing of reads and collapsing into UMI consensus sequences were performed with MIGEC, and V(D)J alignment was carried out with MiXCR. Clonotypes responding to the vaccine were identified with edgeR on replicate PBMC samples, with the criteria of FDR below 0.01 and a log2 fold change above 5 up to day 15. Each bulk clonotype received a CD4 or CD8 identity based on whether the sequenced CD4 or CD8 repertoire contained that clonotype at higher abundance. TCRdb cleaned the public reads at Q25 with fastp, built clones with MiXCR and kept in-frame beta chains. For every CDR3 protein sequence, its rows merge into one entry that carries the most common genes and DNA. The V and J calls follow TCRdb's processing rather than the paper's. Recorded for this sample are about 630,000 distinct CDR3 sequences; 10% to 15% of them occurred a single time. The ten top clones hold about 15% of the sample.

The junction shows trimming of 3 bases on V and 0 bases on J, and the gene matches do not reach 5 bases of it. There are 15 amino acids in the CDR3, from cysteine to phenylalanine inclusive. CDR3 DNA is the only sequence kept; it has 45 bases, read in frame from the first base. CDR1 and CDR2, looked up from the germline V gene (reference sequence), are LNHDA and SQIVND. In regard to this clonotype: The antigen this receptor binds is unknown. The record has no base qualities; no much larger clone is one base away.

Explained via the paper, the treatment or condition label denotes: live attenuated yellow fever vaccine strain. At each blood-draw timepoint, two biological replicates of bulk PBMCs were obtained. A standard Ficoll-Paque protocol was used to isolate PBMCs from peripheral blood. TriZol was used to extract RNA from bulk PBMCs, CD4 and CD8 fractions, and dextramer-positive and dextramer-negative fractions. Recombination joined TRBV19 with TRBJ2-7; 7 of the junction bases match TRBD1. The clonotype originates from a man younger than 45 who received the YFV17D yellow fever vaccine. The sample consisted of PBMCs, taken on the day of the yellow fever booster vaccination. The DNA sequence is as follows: TGTGCCAGTAGTATGGGGACAGCAAGCTCCTACGAGCAGTACTTC. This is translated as CASSMGTASSYEQYF.